The 15 T cell receptor beta chains reported below all come from one sample, sequenced in a study of beta chain features in type 1 diabetes. cDNA synthesis used the whole RNA isolate, giving expressed TCRB sequences. Generated by immunoSEQ multiplex PCR, the TCRdb table keeps only in-frame clones and is missing some. Among about 140,000 clones listed, approximately 9.8% were seen once. Sequenced: central memory CD4+ T cells from blood. These receptors were taken from a woman between 40 and 50 years old in good health.

This clone appeared a few times. The chain has TRBV9 and TRBJ2-7; no clear D gene. Germline lookup yields CDR1 SGDLS and CDR2 YYNGEE. This CDR3 region has 11 residues. V lost 5 bases and J 7 bases, leaving 10 bases between the germline ends. This CDR3 reads CASSQTWEQYF. The CDR3 nucleotides are TGTGCCAGCAGTCAGACATGGGAGCAGTACTTC. Drawing the rest from reference TRBV9 and TRBJ2-7, the complete variable domain is DSGVTQTPKHLITATGQRVTLRCSPRSGDLSVYWYQQSLDQGLQFLIQYYNGEERAKGNILERFSAQQFPDLHSELNLSSLELGDSALYFCASSQTWEQYFGPGTRLTVT.

A few counts support this clone. The chain carries TRBV11-2 and TRBJ1-6; 9 bases fit TRBD1. CDR3 length equals 17 residues. Trimming removed 5 bases from V and 2 bases from J; junction bases left unmatched: 7. Germline values: CDR1 SGHAT, CDR2 FQNNGV. CDR3 region: CASSGGTGTPYNSPLHF. CDR3 coding DNA: TGTGCCAGCAGCGGGGGGACAGGGACGCCCTATAATTCACCCCTCCACTTT. Looking up the rest from reference TRBV11-2 and TRBJ1-6 gives the full variable domain: EAGVAQSPRYKIIEKRQSVAFWCNPISGHATLYWYQQILGQGPKLLIQFQNNGVVDDSQLPKDRFSAERLKGVDSTLKIQPAKLEDSAVYLCASSGGTGTPYNSPLHFGNGTRLTVT.

This clone was seen just once. The chain uses TRBV12-5 and TRBJ2-3, with 12 bases fitting TRBD1. The CDR3 is 16 residues long. The junction had 5 bases not matched to a gene; V was cut back by 3 bases and J by 4 bases. CDR1 is LGHNT and CDR2 is FRNRAP in the germline V gene. DNA for the CDR3: TGTGCTAGTGGTTTTAGGGGACAGGGGGCAGCAGATACGCAGTATTTT. Translating gives CASGFRGQGAADTQYF.

The rearrangement joins TRBV28 to TRBJ1-2; 8 positions match TRBD1. Germline V lookup: CDR1 MDHEN, CDR2 SYDVKM. The CDR3 has 15 amino acids. J gave up 1 base and V 6 bases, and 7 bases lay outside the gene matches. CDR3 residues: CASRKQGARNYGYTF. Here the CDR3 DNA reads TGTGCCAGCAGAAAGCAGGGGGCGCGTAACTATGGCTACACCTTC.

This chain joins TRBV7-6 and TRBJ1-6, with 7 positions matching TRBD1. The germline V gene encodes CDR1 SGHVS and CDR2 FNYEAQ. J was trimmed by 13 bases and V by 5 bases; bases with no gene match: 8. The CDR3 has 13 amino acids. The DNA for the CDR3 is TGTGCCAGCAGCCAACTAGACAGGGCGCCCCTCCACTTT. Its protein product is CASSQLDRAPLHF.

This clone came up many times. The J gene is TRBJ2-7, the V gene TRBV9; TRBD1 is a possible D gene (7 bases). V lost 0 bases to trimming and J lost 2 bases, with 15 bases between them. Germline assignment: CDR1 SGDLS and CDR2 YYNGEE. The CDR3 length is 16 residues. Here the CDR3 DNA reads TGTGCCAGCAGCGTAGAGGATGGAGGGGGCACCTACGAGCAGTACTTC. This encodes CASSVEDGGGTYEQYF.

This clone was observed a handful of times. The chain has TRBV6-5 and TRBJ2-1; 7 nucleotides line up with TRBD2. This CDR3 comprises 12 residues. CDR1 is MNHEY, CDR2 SVGAGI, per germline. V shed 2 bases, J shed 10 bases, and the junction held 2 bases outside the gene matches. Here the CDR3 reads CASSYGREEQFF. As DNA, the CDR3 is TGTGCCAGCAGTTACGGGCGGGAGGAGCAGTTCTTC.

This clone was seen more than once but under ten times. The J gene is TRBJ2-1, the V gene TRBV5-4; D is possibly TRBD2 (5 bases). Trimming cost V 0 bases and J 5 bases, with 9 bases left between them. This CDR3 contains 14 residues. In germline, CDR1 is SGHNT, CDR2 YYREEE (reference sequence). This CDR3 is CASSLAEGNNEQFF. The DNA of the CDR3 is TGTGCCAGCAGCTTGGCCGAGGGAAACAATGAGCAGTTCTTC.

The V and J genes are TRBV6-6 and TRBJ2-3; the D gene is possibly TRBD1 (5 bases). Germline V lookup: CDR1 MNHNY, CDR2 SVGAGI (reference sequence). This CDR3 spans 13 amino acids. Trimming stripped 6 bases from V and 1 base from J, with 8 bases between. In DNA form, the CDR3 reads TGTGCCAGCAGGGAAGGGGGCACAGATACGCAGTATTTT. Translating gives CASREGGTDTQYF.

This chain links TRBV27 with TRBJ1-5; no firm D call. This CDR3 comprises 14 residues. Trimming shortened V by 2 bases and J by 6 bases, and 11 bases separated the two germline ends. CDR1 and CDR2 (germline): MNHEY, SMNVEV (reference sequence). CDR3 sequence: CASSLTLELQPQHF. The DNA of the CDR3 is TGTGCCAGCAGTTTAACTCTGGAGCTTCAGCCCCAGCATTTT.

This clone was counted between two and nine times. This rearrangement joins TRBV10-3 to TRBJ1-5; TRBD1 aligns across 7 bases. The germline gives CDR1 ENHRY, CDR2 SYGVKD. Unmatched junction bases numbered 4, after V lost 6 bases and J lost 2 bases. The CDR3 sequence is 14 residues long. CDR3 bases: TGTGCCATCAGCCGAGGACAGGGCAATCAGCCCCAGCATTTT. Its translation: CAISRGQGNQPQHF.

This clone was seen repeatedly, ten times or more. V is TRBV23-1 and J is TRBJ2-5; D call uncertain. TRBV23-1 is annotated as an ORF whose role is uncertain. The length of the CDR3 is 13 residues. Trimming shortened V by 8 bases and J by 7 bases, and 17 bases separated the two germline ends. The CDR3 DNA follows: TGCGCCAGCGTCCAGTTGGGCCGTTGGACCCAGTACTTC. This translates into CASVQLGRWTQYF.

The CDR3 loop is CASRDRQGRTNTQYF. Written as DNA, the CDR3 is TGTGCCAGCAGAGACAGACAGGGGCGGACAAATACGCAGTATTTT. The chain recombines TRBV5-8 with TRBJ2-3; 8 bases map to TRBD1. V gave up 5 bases and J gave up 7 bases; unmatched junction bases: 12. The CDR3 sequence is 15 residues long. Germline V gene data show CDR1 as SGHTS and CDR2 as YDEGEE.

This clone has more than one count but fewer than ten. V gene TRBV7-9 combines with J gene TRBJ1-2; TRBD1 might be the D (6 bases). The V end was cut by 5 bases, the J end by 3 bases, with 19 bases between. The CDR3 covers 16 residues. Germline CDR1 is SEHNR and CDR2 is FQNEAQ (reference sequence). The CDR3 DNA is TGTGCCAGCAGCCCCACTGGCGGGGGCGCGTACTATGGCTACACCTTC. Translation: CASSPTGGGAYYGYTF.

This rearrangement joins TRBV2 to TRBJ2-1; possibly TRBD1 for D (5 bases). Germline V gives CDR1 SNHLY, CDR2 FYNNEI. The V gene lost 7 bases and the J gene lost 6 bases, with 13 bases spanning the gap. CDR3 length equals 13 residues. The CDR3 protein is CASIEQVRNEQFF. CDR3 DNA: TGTGCCAGCATAGAACAGGTGCGCAATGAGCAGTTCTTC.